These 14 T cell receptor beta chains came from one sample sequenced in a study of neoadjuvant anti-PD-1 for oral cavity cancer. Sequencing was performed with immunoSEQ multiplex PCR; in TCRdb, only in-frame clones are kept and a portion is missing. The sample has about 81,000 clones; 84% are singletons. The sample was PBMCs, taken before nivolumab (anti-PD-1) treatment. These receptors were obtained from a person between 40 and 85 years old with oral cavity squamous cell carcinoma.

The J gene is TRBJ2-3, the V gene TRBV11-1, with 11 bases that match TRBD2. This CDR3 has 15 amino acids. CDR1 is SGHAT, CDR2 FQDESV, per germline (reference sequence). Unmatched junction bases numbered 5, after V lost 5 bases and J lost 4 bases. The CDR3 reads CASSGSGRAADTQYF. The CDR3 nucleotides are TGTGCCAGCAGCGGTAGCGGGAGGGCAGCAGATACGCAGTATTTT.

V usage is TRBV7-3 and J usage is TRBJ2-3, with no clear D. The CDR3 has 14 residues. V was shortened by 2 bases and J by 2 bases, with 8 bases between the two germline ends. Germline values: CDR1 SGHTA, CDR2 FQGTGA. CDR3 sequence reads: CASSLGQFTDTQYF. The DNA for the CDR3 is TGTGCCAGCAGCTTAGGGCAGTTCACAGATACGCAGTATTTT.

J is TRBJ2-4 and V is TRBV2; D perhaps matches TRBD1 (7 bases). From germline, CDR1 is SNHLY and CDR2 FYNNEI. V lost 5 bases and J 8 bases, leaving 13 bases between the germline ends. The CDR3 loop spans 13 amino acids. Here the CDR3 DNA reads TGTGCCAGCAGTTTTCAGGGGGGAGACATTCAGTACTTC. As protein: CASSFQGGDIQYF.

CDR3 DNA sequence: TGTGCCAGCAGCTTAGTTTGGGGGACTAGCGGATCCTTGGTAGATACGCAGTATTTT. It specifies CASSLVWGTSGSLVDTQYF. This chain joins TRBV7-9 and TRBJ2-3, with 11 bases identical to TRBD2. The germline gives CDR1 SEHNR, CDR2 FQNEAQ (reference sequence). The CDR3 runs 19 residues. V lost 1 base and J lost 5; bases outside the gene matches: 14.

V gene TRBV5-1 combines with J gene TRBJ2-3; unclear D gene. Trimming took 4 bases from V and 1 from J, leaving 19 bases between them. CDR1 SGHRS and CDR2 YFSETQ come from the germline V gene. The CDR3 spans 17 residues. CDR3 protein: CASSRVLGTSGTDTQYF. DNA for the CDR3: TGCGCCAGCAGCAGAGTTCTTGGAACGTCTGGCACAGATACGCAGTATTTT.

This chain joins TRBV11-2 and TRBJ2-7; D unclear. Germline CDR1 reads SGHAT; CDR2 reads FQNNGV. The CDR3 spans 14 residues. Trimming removed 6 bases from V and 5 bases from J, with 17 bases in between. The DNA for the CDR3 is TGTGCCAGCAGTCATTCCCAGGAAGCCCACGAGCAGTACTTC. Translated: CASSHSQEAHEQYF.

A word on this clone: Other DNA sequences in this specimen translate into the identical CDR3. The chain has TRBV11-3 and TRBJ2-7; D is possibly TRBD1 (6 bases). This CDR3 region has 14 residues. Trimming took 5 bases from V and 2 from J, leaving 13 bases between them. CDR1 SGHNT and CDR2 YENEEA come from the germline V gene. In nucleotides, the CDR3 is TGTGCCAGCAGCCGAGATAGGGGGACCTACGAGCAGTACTTC. This gives the protein CASSRDRGTYEQYF.

In its sample, this clone was seen once. The CDR3 sequence: CAWSAGLAGATDTQYF. Written as DNA, the CDR3 is TGTGCCTGGAGTGCGGGACTAGCGGGAGCAACAGATACGCAGTATTTT. The chain joins TRBV30 to TRBJ2-3; 14 bases match TRBD2. Germline V CDR1 and CDR2: GTSNPN, SVGIG (reference sequence). V shed 1 base, J shed 3 bases, and the junction held 3 bases outside the gene matches. This CDR3 has 16 amino acids.

Here the CDR3 reads CSVVPMGAGGLNEQFF. Written as DNA, the CDR3 is TGCAGCGTTGTCCCCATGGGGGCGGGAGGGTTGAATGAGCAGTTCTTC. The gene calls are TRBV29-1 and TRBJ2-1, with 9 bases identical to TRBD2. Germline V gives CDR1 SQVTM, CDR2 ANQGSEA. V was clipped by 4 bases and J by 7 bases; unmatched bases: 14. This CDR3 spans 16 amino acids.

Of note for this clone: This specimen includes other DNA sequences encoding the same CDR3. The chain links TRBV10-3 to TRBJ2-1; D is undetermined. Per the germline V gene, CDR1 is ENHRY and CDR2 is SYGVKD. The CDR3 has 11 residues. Trimming cost V 4 bases and J 8 bases, with 6 bases left between them. Here the CDR3 DNA reads TGTGCCATCAGTGGTTTAGATGAGCAGTTCTTC. It encodes CAISGLDEQFF.

CDR3 in amino acids: CASSLGGTGLNRNEQFF. Written as DNA, the CDR3 is TGTGCCAGCAGCTTGGGGGGAACGGGACTGAACCGCAATGAGCAGTTCTTC. The chain uses TRBV5-4 and TRBJ2-1; D possibly corresponds to TRBD2 (6 bases). This CDR3 region has 17 residues. V was trimmed by 0 bases and J by 6 bases, leaving 19 bases between them. CDR1 and CDR2 from the germline V gene are SGHNT and YYREEE (reference sequence).

This sequence joins TRBV19 and TRBJ2-2; no clear D. V lost 1 base, J lost 8 bases, and 11 bases lay in between. This CDR3 is built from 14 residues. Germline V lookup: CDR1 LNHDA, CDR2 SQIVND (reference sequence). CDR3 loop: CASSIGTTLGELFF. In nucleotides, the CDR3 is TGTGCCAGTAGTATAGGGACGACTTTGGGGGAGCTGTTTTTT.

The V and J genes are TRBV11-2 and TRBJ2-1, with 10 bases aligning to TRBD2. Germline V CDR1 and CDR2: SGHAT, FQNNGV. There are 15 residues in the CDR3. J gave up 6 bases and V 5 bases, and 7 bases lay outside the gene matches. The CDR3 DNA follows: TGTGCCAGCAGCCCCGGGACTAGCGTAGTCAATGAGCAGTTCTTC. This translates into CASSPGTSVVNEQFF.

This clone was counted between two and nine times. The chain employs TRBV5-6 and TRBJ1-1; D is unclear. The CDR3 is made up of 12 amino acids. V shed 3 bases and J shed 1 base, with 4 bases lying between them. The germline V gene has CDR1 SGHDT and CDR2 YYEEEE. CDR3: CASSSWNTEAFF. Written as DNA, the CDR3 is TGTGCCAGCAGCTCGTGGAACACTGAAGCTTTCTTT.